This T cell receptor (beta chain) was obtained from a study of T-cell reconstitution after alpha-beta-depleted transplantation in children. This clonotype has at least ten counts. The V end was cut by 1 base, the J end by 9 bases, with 22 bases between. Germline-derived CDR1 and CDR2 are LGHNA and YNFKEQ. There are 17 residues in the CDR3. Unique molecular identifiers were incorporated when the TCRbeta library was constructed. TCRdb passed the PCR reads through MiXCR, listing each CDR3 protein once. The table includes approximately 490,000 distinct CDR3 sequences, under 15% detected once. This sequence originates from a human donor who donated a stem cell graft to a child with combined immunodeficiency. The sample consisted of PBMCs from the stem cell graft donor, taken from the stem cell graft. This chain uses TRBV4-2 with TRBJ2-4; D may be TRBD2 (6 bases). CDR3 in DNA: TGTGCCAGCAGCCAAGTAAGTTTTCGGAATCTGGGAGGCATTCAGTACTTC. This encodes CASSQVSFRNLGGIQYF.